These 21 T cell receptor beta chains came from one sample sequenced in a study of T and B cells in COVID-19 patients. TRB was amplified from around 230-520 ng of blood genomic DNA. Multiplex PCR with BIOMED2 TRB-A/B primer pools amplified TRB rearrangements. TCRdb processed the multiplex PCR reads anew with MiXCR; each CDR3 protein has one entry. Here the sample spans about 14,000 distinct CDR3 sequences, 25% to 30% being singletons. Sequencing was performed on blood. The receptor source for this set is a human donor who had recovered from COVID-19.

Sample share makes this clonotype medium-sized. The genes are TRBV29-1 and TRBJ1-1, with D possibly matching TRBD1 (6 bases). With 6 bases removed from V and 6 bases from J, the gap between germline ends came to 14 bases. Looked up from germline, CDR1 is SQVTM and CDR2 is ANQGSEA. The CDR3 totals 12 residues. Written as DNA, the CDR3 is TGCAGCGTCCGGTGGGCAGGGGCTGAAGCTTTCTTT. Amino acid sequence: CSVRWAGAEAFF.

The chain recombines TRBV24-1 with TRBJ2-7, with TRBD1 matching 8 bases. Germline V gene lookup returns CDR1 KGHDR and CDR2 SFDVKD. This CDR3 has 15 residues. The junction had 9 bases not matched to a gene; V was cut back by 5 bases and J by 4 bases. The CDR3 DNA sequence: TGTGCCACCAGTGTCTGGGCAGGGGGCGCTTACGAGCAGTACTTC. Its protein is CATSVWAGGAYEQYF.

This clonotype was observed a handful of times. This chain links TRBV6-5 with TRBJ2-7; D unclear. Trimming removed 6 bases from V and 0 bases from J, with 9 bases in between. The CDR3 consists of 13 residues. Germline V gene data show CDR1 as MNHEY and CDR2 as SVGAGI. For the CDR3, the DNA is TGTGCCAGCAGCCCATCCCCCTCCTACGAGCAGTACTTC. Translating gives CASSPSPSYEQYF.

Worth noting for this clonotype: The junction differs from germline at one of its ends, possibly a read error. The chain carries TRBV11-1 and TRBJ2-7; TRBD1 matches 9 bases. Germline CDR1 is SGHAT and CDR2 is FQDESV (reference sequence). The CDR3 covers 15 residues. This CDR3 reads CASSYALGQGYEQCF. CDR3 in DNA: TGTGCCAGCAGTTACGCCTTGGGACAGGGCTACGAGCAGTGCTTC.

By share, this clonotype counts as medium-sized. The chain joins TRBV6-6 to TRBJ2-7; the D is unclear. The V end was cut by 7 bases, the J end by 3 bases, with 13 bases between. Per germline, CDR1 MNHNY and CDR2 SVGAGI (reference sequence). The CDR3 length is 13 residues. CDR3 protein: CASNSARNYEQYF. The CDR3 nucleotides read TGTGCCAGCAACTCGGCGCGAAACTACGAGCAGTACTTC.

This clonotype was seen more than once but under ten times. V usage is TRBV5-4 and J usage is TRBJ1-4, with a tentative D call TRBD1 (6 bases). The ends were cut back, 4 bases at V and 7 bases at J, with 14 bases in the middle. CDR3 size: 14 residues. Germline CDR1 and CDR2: SGHNT and YYREEE (reference sequence). The CDR3 DNA is TGTGCCAGCAGCGGGGGACAAGGGAGTGAAAAACTGTTTTTT. Residues: CASSGGQGSEKLFF.

This clonotype was picked up a small number of times. The junction departs from the called germline gene at one end, perhaps through a read error. The chain is built from TRBV6-6 and TRBJ1-3; D is perhaps TRBD1 (6 bases). The CDR3 consists of 14 residues. Germline V gives CDR1 MNHNY, CDR2 SVGAGI (reference sequence). This CDR3 reads CASSSTGSGDTIYF. The CDR3 coding sequence is TGTGCCAGCAGTAGTACAGGGAGTGGAGACACCATATATTTT.

The rearrangement uses TRBV18 and TRBJ1-1, with D hard to call. Germline V gene data show CDR1 as KGHSH and CDR2 as LQKENI. The CDR3 extends over 14 amino acids. V was pared by 6 bases and J by 4 bases, with 15 bases between. CDR3 sequence (DNA): TGTGCCAGCTCCCCCCGGAGCGGAATCACTGAAGCTTTCTTT. This encodes CASSPRSGITEAFF.

With respect to this clonotype: The junction departs from the called germline gene at one end, perhaps through a read error. The gene calls are TRBV15 and TRBJ2-5; D gene uncertain. Germline CDR1 and CDR2: LNHNV and YYDKDF (reference sequence). CDR3 size: 12 residues. Here the CDR3 DNA reads TGTGTCACCAGCACCCGTTGCGAGACCCAGTACTTC. Translated, it gives CVTSTRCETQYF.

This clonotype is medium-sized by share. V is TRBV27 and J is TRBJ2-1; D is unclear. CDR3 length: 14 amino acids. The germline V gene has CDR1 MNHEY and CDR2 SMNVEV (reference sequence). V lost 3 bases to trimming and J lost 1 base, with 7 bases between them. CDR3 sequence: CASSFDGSYNEQFF. The CDR3 coding sequence is TGTGCCAGCAGTTTTGACGGTTCCTACAATGAGCAGTTCTTC.

This clonotype appeared a few times. V gene TRBV11-2 combines with J gene TRBJ2-1, with 9 bases fitting TRBD2. The CDR3 has 15 residues. Germline-derived CDR1 and CDR2 are SGHAT and FQNNGV. V trimming: 3 bases; J trimming: 7 bases; junction bases outside the gene matches: 7. The CDR3 loop reads CASSLLLAGENEQFF. CDR3 coding DNA: TGTGCCAGCAGCTTGTTGTTAGCGGGAGAGAATGAGCAGTTCTTC.

V is TRBV5-1 and J is TRBJ1-1, with D possibly TRBD1 on 5 matching bases. V was shortened by 1 base and J by 3 bases, with 7 bases between the two germline ends. The CDR3 totals 13 residues. The germline V gene encodes CDR1 SGHRS and CDR2 YFSETQ. CDR3 in amino acids: CASSLRGDTEAFF. The CDR3 region has the DNA TGCGCCAGCAGCTTGCGGGGCGACACTGAAGCTTTCTTT. Using reference TRBV5-1 and TRBJ1-1 for the parts outside the CDR3, the full variable domain is KAGVTQTPRYLIKTRGQQVTLSCSPISGHRSVSWYQQTPGQGLQFLFEYFSETQRNKGNFPGRFSGRQFSNSRSEMNVSTLELGDSALYLCASSLRGDTEAFFGQGTRLTVV.

The rearrangement joins TRBV6-5 to TRBJ1-5; D might be TRBD1 (6 bases). Germline V gene lookup returns CDR1 MNHEY and CDR2 SVGAGI. The CDR3 covers 15 residues. The germline V and J ends were trimmed by 6 bases and 0 bases, with 12 bases remaining between them. CDR3 sequence reads: CASSWTAYSNQPQHF. CDR3 nucleotides: TGTGCCAGCAGCTGGACAGCTTATAGCAATCAGCCCCAGCATTTT.

The table lists this clonotype with a few counts. V is TRBV5-1 and J is TRBJ1-5, with a possible D match to TRBD1 (5 bases). This CDR3 region has 15 residues. Trimming shortened V by 5 bases and J by 3 bases, and 15 bases separated the two germline ends. Germline lookup yields CDR1 SGHRS and CDR2 YFSETQ. The CDR3 loop reads CASRDGTGNNQPQHF. CDR3 nucleotides: TGCGCCAGCAGGGACGGCACAGGTAACAATCAGCCCCAGCATTTT.

The genes are TRBV19 and TRBJ1-2, with 7 bases matching TRBD1. Unmatched junction bases numbered 4, after V lost 7 bases and J lost 5 bases. This CDR3 region has 12 residues. The germline V gene encodes CDR1 LNHDA and CDR2 SQIVND (reference sequence). The CDR3 here is CASNQGGYGYTF. In DNA, the CDR3 is TGTGCCAGTAACCAGGGGGGGTATGGCTACACCTTC.

For this clonotype: A much larger clonotype is one base distant, so this may be a read error. The V gene is TRBV19, the J gene TRBJ1-6, with a weak D call TRBD1 (5 bases). The germline V gene has CDR1 LNHDA and CDR2 SQIVND (reference sequence). The CDR3 contains 15 residues. DNA for the CDR3: TGTGCCTGTAGTATTAGATTGAGGGGTGATTCACCCCTCCACTTT. It specifies CACSIRLRGDSPLHF.

By share, this clonotype counts as medium-sized. The V and J genes are TRBV19 and TRBJ2-1; D is uncertain. V lost 3 bases and J 1 base, leaving 10 bases between the germline ends. This CDR3 is built from 15 residues. CDR1 and CDR2 from the germline V gene are LNHDA and SQIVND (reference sequence). The CDR3 is CASSMSQSSYNEQFF. CDR3 DNA sequence: TGTGCCAGTAGTATGAGTCAATCGTCCTACAATGAGCAGTTCTTC. Together with reference TRBV19 and TRBJ2-1, the CDR3 gives the full variable domain: DGGITQSPKYLFRKEGQNVTLSCEQNLNHDAMYWYRQDPGQGLRLIYYSQIVNDFQKGDIAEGYSVSREKKESFPLTVTSAQKNPTAFYLCASSMSQSSYNEQFFGPGTRLTVL.

V gene TRBV5-5 combines with J gene TRBJ1-2; 8 positions agree with TRBD1. The CDR3 length is 15 residues. Per the germline V gene, CDR1 is SGHKS and CDR2 is YYEKEE (reference sequence). V shed 4 bases and J 7 bases; nucleotides not matched to a gene: 12. For the CDR3, the DNA is TGTGCCAGCAGCCCGGACCCCGGACAGGGCAGTGGCTACACCTTC. This translates into CASSPDPGQGSGYTF. Full variable domain (missing parts from reference TRBV5-5 and TRBJ1-2): DAGVTQSPTHLIKTRGQQVTLRCSPISGHKSVSWYQQVLGQGPQFIFQYYEKEERGRGNFPDRFSARQFPNYSSELNVNALLLGDSALYLCASSPDPGQGSGYTFGSGTRLTVV.

This sequence joins TRBV20-1 and TRBJ2-5; 7 nucleotides line up with TRBD1. Germline loops: CDR1 DFQATT, CDR2 SNEGSKA (reference sequence). There are 12 residues in the CDR3. V dropped 6 bases and J dropped 9; count of bases not matched to a gene: 10. The CDR3 is CSARHSQGAQYF. CDR3 nucleotide sequence: TGCAGTGCCCGGCATTCCCAGGGGGCCCAGTACTTC.

The rearrangement joins TRBV10-3 to TRBJ2-3, with 16 bases lining up with TRBD2. Germline V CDR1 and CDR2: ENHRY, SYGVKD. This CDR3 has 15 residues. The ends lost 10 bases at V and 5 bases at J; junction bases unmatched: 6. The CDR3 here is CATGTSGGAGDTQYF. CDR3 nucleotides: TGTGCCACTGGGACTAGCGGGGGGGCAGGAGATACGCAGTATTTT.

This clonotype was detected only a few times. The gene calls are TRBV6-1 and TRBJ1-1, with 9 nucleotides matching TRBD1. This CDR3 comprises 15 residues. The germline V gene has CDR1 MNHNS and CDR2 SASEGT. The V and J ends lost 6 bases and 1 base, in that order; junction bases with no gene match: 6. This CDR3 is CASSWGQGRNTEAFF. Here the CDR3 DNA reads TGTGCCAGCAGCTGGGGACAGGGACGGAACACTGAAGCTTTCTTT.